This is a list of T cell receptor beta chains from one sample in a study of cytomegalovirus exposure and HLA in healthy donors. The data were produced by immunoSEQ multiplex PCR, yet TCRdb's version contains in-frame clones alone and is incomplete. The table lists 100,000 to 150,000 clones, around 85% of them singletons. Sequencing used PBMCs. All receptors come from a boy aged 5-17 years in good health and CMV-seronegative. Each CDR3 is given with its conserved first and last residue. A D gene is named only where the DNA matches it firmly. A clone size is listed for some rows: how often the clone was seen (once, few, many), or a class if it is expanded.

clone size | D gene | J gene | V gene | CDR3 DNA | CDR3 protein
NA | NA | TRBJ1-1 | TRBV30 | TGTGCCTGGAGCGAAACAGGGCAAGGCACTGAAGCTTTCTTT | CAWSETGQGTEAFF
NA | TRBD1 | TRBJ2-1 | TRBV5-6 | TGTGCCAGCAGCTCCAGGGGGCGGCACATCTATGAGCAGTTCTTC | CASSSRGRHIYEQFF
NA | NA | TRBJ2-7 | TRBV11-2 | TGTGCCAGCAGCTTTGCGGGGGCGTCGTACGAGCAGTACTTC | CASSFAGASYEQYF
NA | NA | TRBJ2-7 | TRBV2 | TGTGCCAGCAGCGTGGGACACCTGTACTCCCTCTACGAGCAGTACTTC | CASSVGHLYSLYEQYF
NA | TRBD1 | TRBJ1-1 | TRBV15 | TGTGCCACCAGCCAACGAAAGACAGGGGCGCACACTGAAACTTTCTTT | CATSQRKTGAHTETFF
once | NA | TRBJ1-2 | TRBV9 | TGTGCCAGCAGGAAGGGAGGGACCCACGGCTACACCTTC | CASRKGGTHGYTF
NA | TRBD1 | TRBJ2-3 | TRBV2 | TGTGCCACCAAAGGACAGGGTTCAGGCACAGATACGCAGTATTTT | CATKGQGSGTDTQYF
NA | NA | TRBJ2-7 | TRBV19 | TGTGCCAGTAGTGACACCCGCTCCTACGAGCAGTACTTC | CASSDTRSYEQYF
once | NA | TRBJ2-7 | TRBV11-1 | TGTGCCAGCAGCTTTGCGGCGGCGTCCTACGAGCAGTACTTC | CASSFAAASYEQYF
once | TRBD2 | TRBJ2-7 | TRBV5-4 | TGTGCCAGCAGCTTGAGGGGACTAGCGGGAGGCGAGCAGTACTTC | CASSLRGLAGGEQYF
few | NA | TRBJ1-4 | TRBV6-1 | TGTGCCAGCGATCGAGGGACTATGAATGAAAAACTGTTTTTT | CASDRGTMNEKLFF
NA | TRBD2 | TRBJ2-7 | TRBV4-1 | TGCGCCAGCAGCCAAATTGAGGGCGGGAGAGACGGATACGAGCAGTACTTC | CASSQIEGGRDGYEQYF
NA | NA | TRBJ1-1 | TRBV15 | TGTGCCACCGACAGTTGGGGTACGGGGAACACTGAAGCTTTCTTT | CATDSWGTGNTEAFF
NA | TRBD1 | TRBJ2-3 | TRBV10-3 | TGTGCCATCAGCCCGGGACAGGGAGCTAGCACAGATACGCAGTATTTT | CAISPGQGASTDTQYF
NA | NA | TRBJ1-1 | TRBV7-9 | TGTGCCAGCAGCCTAACCGGGGTTGGGACTGAAGCTTTCTTT | CASSLTGVGTEAFF
NA | TRBD1 | TRBJ2-1 | TRBV19 | TGTGCCAGTATCCGGACAGGGGGCGATGAGCAGTTCTTC | CASIRTGGDEQFF
NA | TRBD1 | TRBJ1-2 | TRBV7-9 | TGTGCCAGCAGCTTTCAAGGGGGCTGGGATGGTGGCTACACCTTC | CASSFQGGWDGGYTF
NA | NA | TRBJ2-7 | TRBV6-6 | TGTGCCAGCAGTTACGAGGAGACCTACGAGCAGTACTTC | CASSYEETYEQYF
NA | NA | TRBJ1-6 | TRBV4-1 | TGCGCCAGCAGCCAAGATGAACTAAGGCAGACCTATAATTCACCCCTCCACTTT | CASSQDELRQTYNSPLHF
NA | TRBD2 | TRBJ2-7 | TRBV10-3 | TGTGCCATCAGCGGCGGGAGTAGCGAGCAGTACTTC | CAISGGSSEQYF